The table lists the clone carrying this T cell receptor beta chain with a count of one. What it binds is unknown. This entry is derived from a study of T-cell memory formation after mild COVID-19. Turning to the study itself: TCR clusters largely stayed donor specific. Study observations and caveats: Specificity for SARS-CoV-2 was not confirmed among the second-wave clones peaking on day 37.

TCR alpha and TCR beta cDNA libraries carrying sample barcodes and UMIs were produced by 5'RACE using constant-segment primers. TCRdb itself ran the 5' RACE reads through MiXCR, one entry per CDR3 protein. Of hundreds of thousands of distinct CDR3 sequences in the sample, 28% were seen once. The CDR3 spans 13 residues. V was cut by 1 base and J by 8 bases, with 11 bases left in between. The source material was PBMCs or a T cell subset sorted from them (not recorded which). The sequence was obtained from an adult woman who had mild COVID-19 (a few samples of this study predate the infection). Cell type and time point are not known. This chain joins TRBV12-3 or TRBV12-4 and TRBJ1-2; TRBD1 is a possible D gene (6 bases). The CDR3 coding sequence is TGTGCCAGCAGTTTAGTGTGGGGGCGCGGCTACACCTTC. Translating it yields CASSLVWGRGYTF.